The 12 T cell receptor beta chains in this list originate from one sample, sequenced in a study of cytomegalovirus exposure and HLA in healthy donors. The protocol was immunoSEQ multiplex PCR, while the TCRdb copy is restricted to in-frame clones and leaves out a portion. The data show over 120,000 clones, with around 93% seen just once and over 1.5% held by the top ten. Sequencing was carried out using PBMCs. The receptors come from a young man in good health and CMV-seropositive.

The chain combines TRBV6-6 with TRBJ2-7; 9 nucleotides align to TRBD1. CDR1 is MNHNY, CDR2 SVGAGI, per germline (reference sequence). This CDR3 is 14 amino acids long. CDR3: CAVAGQGPTYEQYF. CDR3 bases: TGTGCGGTGGCGGGACAGGGCCCAACCTACGAGCAGTACTTC.

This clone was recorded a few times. CDR3 nucleotides: TGTGCCAGCAGCCTCAGGGTATGGGGAACTGAAGCTTTCTTT. It yields the protein CASSLRVWGTEAFF. V gene TRBV5-8 combines with J gene TRBJ1-1; D may be TRBD1 (5 bases). Trimming removed 4 bases from V and 5 bases from J, with 15 bases in between. The CDR3 runs to 14 residues. CDR1 and CDR2 from the germline V gene are SGHTS and YDEGEE. The full variable domain, completed using reference TRBV5-8 and TRBJ1-1, is EAGVTQSPTHLIKTRGQQATLRCSPISGHTSVYWYQQALGLGLQFLLWYDEGEERNRGNFPPRFSGRQFPNYSSELNVNALELEDSALYLCASSLRVWGTEAFFGQGTRLTVV.

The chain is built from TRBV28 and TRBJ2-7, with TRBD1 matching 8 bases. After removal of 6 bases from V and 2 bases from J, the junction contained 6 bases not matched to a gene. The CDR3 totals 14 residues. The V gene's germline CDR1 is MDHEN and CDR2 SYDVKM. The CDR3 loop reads CASSLQGEAYEQYF. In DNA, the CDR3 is TGTGCCAGCAGCCTACAGGGGGAAGCCTACGAGCAGTACTTC.

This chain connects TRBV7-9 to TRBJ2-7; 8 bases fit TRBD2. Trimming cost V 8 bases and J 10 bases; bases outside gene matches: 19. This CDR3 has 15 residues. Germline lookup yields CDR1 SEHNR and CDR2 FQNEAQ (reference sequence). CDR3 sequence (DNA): TGTGCCAGCCTTAGAACGGCGGGGGGAGCGGACCGCCAGTACTTC. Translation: CASLRTAGGADRQYF.

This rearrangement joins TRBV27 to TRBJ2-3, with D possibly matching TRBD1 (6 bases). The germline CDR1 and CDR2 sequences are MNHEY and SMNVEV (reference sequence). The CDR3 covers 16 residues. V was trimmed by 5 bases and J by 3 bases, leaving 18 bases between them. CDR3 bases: TGTGCCAGCAGTCTGACCCTCGGGACAACGACAGATACGCAGTATTTT. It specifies CASSLTLGTTTDTQYF.

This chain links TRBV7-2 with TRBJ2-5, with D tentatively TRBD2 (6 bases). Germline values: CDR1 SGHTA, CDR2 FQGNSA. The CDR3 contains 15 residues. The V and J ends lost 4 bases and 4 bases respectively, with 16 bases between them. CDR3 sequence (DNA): TGTGCCAGCAGCTCCCAGAGGGGCGGGGCAGAGACCCAGTACTTC. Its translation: CASSSQRGGAETQYF.

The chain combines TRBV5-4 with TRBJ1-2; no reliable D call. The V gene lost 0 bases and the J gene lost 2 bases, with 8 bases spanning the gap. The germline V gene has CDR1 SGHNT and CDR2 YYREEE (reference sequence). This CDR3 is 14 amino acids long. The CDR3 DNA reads TGTGCCAGCAGCTTGGATGACACAAACTATGGCTACACCTTC. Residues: CASSLDDTNYGYTF.

CDR3 bases: TGTGCCAGCAGCCCACAGGGGGCGATCACAGATACGCAGTATTTT. Protein product: CASSPQGAITDTQYF. The chain employs TRBV6-1 and TRBJ2-3; 9 bases are a match to TRBD1. Germline V gene sequence: CDR1 MNHNS, CDR2 SASEGT. The ends lost 6 bases at V and 2 bases at J; junction bases unmatched: 6. This CDR3 comprises 15 residues.

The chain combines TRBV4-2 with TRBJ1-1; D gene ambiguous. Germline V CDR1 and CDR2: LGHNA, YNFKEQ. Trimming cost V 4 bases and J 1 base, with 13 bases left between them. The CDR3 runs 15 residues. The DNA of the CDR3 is TGTGCCAGCAGCCTAGGTGGAGGTACGAACACTGAAGCTTTCTTT. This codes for CASSLGGGTNTEAFF.

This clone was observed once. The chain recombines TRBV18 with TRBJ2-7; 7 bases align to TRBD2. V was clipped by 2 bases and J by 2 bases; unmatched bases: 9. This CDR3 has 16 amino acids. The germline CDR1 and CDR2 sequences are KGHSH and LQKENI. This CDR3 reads CASSPMRSGGTYEQYF. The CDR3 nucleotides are TGTGCCAGCTCACCAATGCGGTCGGGAGGCACCTACGAGCAGTACTTC.

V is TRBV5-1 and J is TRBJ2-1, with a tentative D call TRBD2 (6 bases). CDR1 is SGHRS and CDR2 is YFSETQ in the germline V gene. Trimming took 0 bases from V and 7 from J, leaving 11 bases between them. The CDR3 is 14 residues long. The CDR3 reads CASSLEGTPNEQFF. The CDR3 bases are TGCGCCAGCAGCTTGGAAGGGACTCCAAATGAGCAGTTCTTC.

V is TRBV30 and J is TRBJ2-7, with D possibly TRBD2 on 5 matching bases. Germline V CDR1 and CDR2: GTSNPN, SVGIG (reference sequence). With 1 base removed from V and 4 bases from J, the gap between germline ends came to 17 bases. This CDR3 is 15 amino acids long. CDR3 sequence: CAWSAGVLFVYEQYF. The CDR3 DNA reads TGTGCCTGGAGTGCCGGGGTCTTATTTGTGTACGAGCAGTACTTC.